This T cell receptor beta chain came from a study of T cells after yellow fever vaccination (dated by TCRdb to the late 2010s). Some background on the complete study: The SMART-Seq v4 Ultra Low Input RNA kit was used to prepare libraries from fractions with low cell numbers. Bulk TCR alpha and beta repertoires were sequenced longitudinally to track T-cell clones before and after primary and booster YFV17D yellow fever vaccination. Two healthy male donors made up the cohort, one aged 18 to 30 years and the other aged 30 to 40 years. Blood samples were taken at several timepoints before and after primary and secondary immunization, and bulk PBMC replicates and cell subsets were isolated.

The paper as a whole reports these results and caveats: Compared with the primary T-cell response, the secondary T-cell response was faster but weaker, reaching its peak on day 5 rather than on day 15. A small fraction of clonotypes showed up in both the CD4 and CD8 compartments, probably as a result of convergent recombination. Computational filtering was required because FACS-sorted repertoires could contain abundant contaminating clonotypes from the bulk population. After the booster, most of the clones that had expanded following primary vaccination were detected again (just under 97% of CD4 and 80% to 90% of CD8), which suggests that memory was broadly maintained. Because the study included only a couple of donors, the extent to which the findings can be generalized is limited.

The treatment or condition label, as the study defines it: live attenuated yellow fever vaccine strain. At every blood-draw timepoint, two biological replicates of bulk PBMCs were collected. PBMCs were isolated from peripheral blood using a standard Ficoll-Paque protocol. TriZol was used to extract RNA from bulk PBMCs, from CD4 and CD8 fractions, and from dextramer-positive and dextramer-negative fractions. The cysteine opens and the phenylalanine closes a CDR3 of 14 amino acids. The kept DNA is CDR3 alone, 42 bases in frame from the first base. Relative to germline, V is 3 bases shorter and J is 3 bases shorter, with 12 bases between their ends. CDR1 SGHAT and CDR2 FQNNGV were looked up in the germline V gene. Instrument on record: Illumina NovaSeq 6000. TCR cDNA was synthesized by 5'RACE template switching, through which a universal primer site and unique molecular identifiers were introduced. Priming of cDNA synthesis was performed from both the TCR alpha and TCR beta constant segments. Two PCR steps were used to amplify libraries, with sample barcodes and sequencing adapters being added in the second step. Sequencing of libraries was performed on Illumina HiSeq 2500 (2x100 bp) or NovaSeq (2x150 bp). The authors processed their data as follows. MIGEC was used to demultiplex reads and collapse the reads into UMI consensus sequences, and MiXCR was used for V(D)J alignment. Clonotypes responding to the vaccine were identified with edgeR on replicate PBMC samples, with the criteria of FDR below 0.01 and a log2 fold change above 5 up to day 15. Bulk clonotypes were assigned CD4 or CD8 identity according to which sequenced CD4 or CD8 repertoire held them at higher abundance. In TCRdb, the public reads were trimmed at Q25 with fastp and aligned with MiXCR, with productive beta chains retained. Merged by CDR3 protein, the rows form single entries marked with the most common genes and DNA. TCRdb, not the original authors, processed these V and J calls. This sample lists a few hundred thousand distinct CDR3 sequences; roughly 3.5% were detected once. The ten largest clones represent around 22% of the sample.

Turning to this clonotype: Its target antigen remains unknown. No base quality values were provided; no much bigger clone lies one nucleotide off.

The chain couples TRBV11-2 to TRBJ2-7, and possibly TRBD1, on 6 matching bases. Here the sequenced sample was PBMCs, taken on the day of the yellow fever booster vaccination. The clonotype originates from a man between 18 and 29 years old who received the YFV17D yellow fever vaccine. The sequence in DNA is TGTGCCAGCAGCTTTTTGAAAGGGGGCTACGAGCAGTACTTC. Its amino acids are CASSFLKGGYEQYF.